Listed here are 19 T cell receptor beta chains from one sample, sequenced in a study of blood T cell repertoires in COVID-19. TCRdb keeps only in-frame clones here, not all; method: immunoSEQ multiplex PCR. The sample consists of about 190,000 clones, around 90% of them appearing once. The specimen sequenced was peripheral blood. The receptors were gathered from a man aged 45 to 65 with acute or convalescent COVID-19.

The chain couples TRBV19 to TRBJ2-6; 7 nucleotides match TRBD1. The V segment lost 5 bases and the J segment 1 base; nucleotides outside the gene matches: 2. This CDR3 region has 15 residues. Per germline, CDR1 LNHDA and CDR2 SQIVND (reference sequence). The DNA of the CDR3 is TGTGCCAGTAGTCTACAGGGGTCTGGGGCCAACGTCCTGACTTTC. Its translation: CASSLQGSGANVLTF.

The chain links TRBV10-3 to TRBJ2-1, with 13 bases lining up with TRBD2. Germline CDR1 ENHRY, CDR2 SYGVKD. This CDR3 is built from 15 residues. V shed 10 bases and J 5 bases; nucleotides not matched to a gene: 8. CDR3 in amino acids: CATRTSGSSNNEQFF. The CDR3, as DNA: TGTGCCACCAGGACTAGCGGGAGCTCGAACAATGAGCAGTTCTTC.

The CDR3 sequence: CASRGRVGETQYF. CDR3 sequence (DNA): TGTGCCAGCAGGGGGAGGGTAGGGGAGACCCAGTACTTC. This chain uses TRBV12-3 or TRBV12-4 with TRBJ2-5; TRBD2 matches at 7 bases. The length of the CDR3 is 13 residues. With 6 bases clipped from V and 5 bases from J, the junction kept 6 bases outside the gene matches.

V usage is TRBV28 and J usage is TRBJ2-1; no firm D call. V lost 10 bases and J lost 7, with 8 bases in between. Germline CDR1 MDHEN, CDR2 SYDVKM. The CDR3 spans 10 residues. DNA for the CDR3: TGTGCCACCGAGTGGAATGAGCAGTTCTTC. Its protein product is CATEWNEQFF.

The gene calls are TRBV7-3 and TRBJ2-1; 8 bases align to TRBD2. CDR3 length: 15 amino acids. V lost 5 bases and J lost 0; bases outside the gene matches: 3. Germline CDR1 and CDR2: SGHTA and FQGTGA. CDR3 region: CASSPSGGSYNEQFF. The CDR3 DNA reads TGTGCCAGCAGCCCCAGCGGGGGCTCCTACAATGAGCAGTTCTTC.

The rearrangement uses TRBV27 and TRBJ2-5; 8 positions agree with TRBD2. This CDR3 spans 16 amino acids. The ends lost 4 bases at V and 5 bases at J; junction bases unmatched: 12. Germline V gene sequence: CDR1 MNHEY, CDR2 SMNVEV (reference sequence). The DNA of the CDR3 is TGTGCCAGCAGTTCCCGCCCAACGGGAGGGTGGGAGACCCAGTACTTC. Amino acid sequence: CASSSRPTGGWETQYF.

The CDR3 region is CASSPRLAGGQETQYF. In DNA form, the CDR3 reads TGTGCCAGCAGCCCCAGACTAGCGGGGGGCCAAGAGACCCAGTACTTC. The chain recombines TRBV9 with TRBJ2-5; TRBD2 matches 13 bases. The V and J ends lost 4 bases and 1 base, in that order; junction bases with no gene match: 4. Germline V gives CDR1 SGDLS, CDR2 YYNGEE. The CDR3 consists of 16 residues.

V usage is TRBV7-2 and J usage is TRBJ2-6, with TRBD1 matching 8 bases. The J segment lost 0 bases and the V segment lost 2 bases, leaving 6 bases of the junction unmatched. Germline V gene sequence: CDR1 SGHTA, CDR2 FQGNSA. The CDR3 is 18 amino acids. CDR3 DNA sequence: TGTGCCAGCAGCTTAATGGCAGGGGGCGCCTCTGGGGCCAACGTCCTGACTTTC. Amino acids: CASSLMAGGASGANVLTF.

The V call is TRBV6-5, the J call TRBJ1-2, with 7 positions matching TRBD1. V trimming: 5 bases; J trimming: 2 bases; junction bases outside the gene matches: 5. Germline V gene data show CDR1 as MNHEY and CDR2 as SVGAGI. CDR3 length: 14 residues. The CDR3 here is CASSTRDRNYGYTF. CDR3 in DNA: TGTGCCAGCAGTACCCGGGACAGAAACTATGGCTACACCTTC.

This chain links TRBV7-2 with TRBJ2-5; 12 bases are a match to TRBD2. Germline CDR1 and CDR2: SGHTA and FQGNSA. CDR3 length: 16 residues. The V and J ends lost 3 bases and 4 bases, in that order; junction bases with no gene match: 6. CDR3 residues: CASSFKTSGGPETQYF. The CDR3 bases are TGTGCCAGCAGCTTTAAGACTAGCGGGGGCCCAGAGACCCAGTACTTC.

V and J are TRBV29-1 and TRBJ1-1, with 8 bases identical to TRBD1. Germline CDR1 reads SQVTM; CDR2 reads ANQGSEA. The trim removed 4 bases at V and 5 bases at J, leaving 12 bases unmatched. CDR3 length: 15 amino acids. The CDR3 region has the DNA TGCAGCGTTGGTATAAGGCGACAGGGGAGTACTGAAGCTTTCTTT. Amino acids: CSVGIRRQGSTEAFF.

The CDR3 DNA reads as TGTGCCAGCAGCGAAAGGGCATCCTTTCAGGGACAGGGCGGTCAGCCCCAGCATTTT. Its translation is CASSERASFQGQGGQPQHF. This chain connects TRBV4-2 to TRBJ1-5; 9 nucleotides agree with TRBD1. This CDR3 has 19 residues. V gave up 5 bases and J gave up 6 bases; unmatched junction bases: 20. Germline V gene lookup returns CDR1 LGHNA and CDR2 YNFKEQ.

The chain carries TRBV6-5 and TRBJ2-5; 11 nucleotides agree with TRBD2. The CDR3 spans 15 residues. Germline V gene data show CDR1 as MNHEY and CDR2 as SVGAGI. V dropped 6 bases and J dropped 2; count of bases not matched to a gene: 5. CDR3 protein: CASRALAGDQETQYF. Here the CDR3 DNA reads TGTGCCAGCAGGGCACTAGCGGGGGATCAAGAGACCCAGTACTTC.

The gene calls are TRBV5-6 and TRBJ2-7; D not resolved. Germline V lookup: CDR1 SGHDT, CDR2 YYEEEE. V was shortened by 4 bases and J by 4 bases, with 12 bases between the two germline ends. The CDR3 spans 13 residues. The CDR3 reads CASSPRGNYEQYV. In DNA, the CDR3 is TGTGCCAGCAGCCCCCGAGGAAATTACGAGCAGTACGTC.

The gene calls are TRBV7-2 and TRBJ1-4; tentatively, D is TRBD1 (5 bases). This CDR3 has 15 residues. The V gene's germline CDR1 is SGHTA and CDR2 FQGNSA. The ends were cut back, 5 bases at V and 1 base at J, with 11 bases in the middle. CDR3 region: CASSVMGGTNEKLFF. The DNA of the CDR3 is TGTGCCAGCAGCGTAATGGGGGGAACTAATGAAAAACTGTTTTTT.

The chain couples TRBV7-9 to TRBJ2-1; possibly TRBD1 for D (6 bases). Trimming removed 6 bases at V and 7 bases at J, with 16 bases between. Germline assignment: CDR1 SEHNR and CDR2 FQNEAQ (reference sequence). The CDR3 runs to 14 residues. CDR3 protein: CASSFMFQGNEQFF. For the CDR3, the DNA is TGTGCCAGCAGTTTTATGTTTCAGGGGAATGAGCAGTTCTTC.

This rearrangement joins TRBV5-4 to TRBJ2-1; 7 nucleotides agree with TRBD1. There are 16 residues in the CDR3. V was pared by 3 bases and J by 5 bases, with 11 bases of the junction left unmatched. Per germline, CDR1 SGHNT and CDR2 YYREEE (reference sequence). The CDR3, as DNA: TGTGCCAGCAGCTCATTCGACAGGGTTCGGGACAATGAGCAGTTCTTC. Translation gives CASSSFDRVRDNEQFF.

This sequence joins TRBV4-1 and TRBJ1-1; TRBD1 is a possible D gene (6 bases). The V end lost 4 bases, the J end lost 6 bases, and 15 bases lay between the germline ends. Germline CDR1 MGHRA, CDR2 YSYEKL. CDR3 length equals 14 residues. This chain's CDR3 is CASSLFYDRPEAFF. CDR3 coding DNA: TGCGCCAGCAGCCTTTTTTATGACAGGCCTGAAGCTTTCTTT.

The chain employs TRBV9 and TRBJ2-3, with 16 positions matching TRBD2. Germline lookup yields CDR1 SGDLS and CDR2 YYNGEE. The CDR3 loop spans 17 amino acids. V was pared by 4 bases and J by 4 bases, with 6 bases of the junction left unmatched. CDR3 residues: CASSPIGTSGRADTQYF. The CDR3 DNA is TGTGCCAGCAGCCCAATTGGGACTAGCGGGAGGGCAGATACGCAGTATTTT.